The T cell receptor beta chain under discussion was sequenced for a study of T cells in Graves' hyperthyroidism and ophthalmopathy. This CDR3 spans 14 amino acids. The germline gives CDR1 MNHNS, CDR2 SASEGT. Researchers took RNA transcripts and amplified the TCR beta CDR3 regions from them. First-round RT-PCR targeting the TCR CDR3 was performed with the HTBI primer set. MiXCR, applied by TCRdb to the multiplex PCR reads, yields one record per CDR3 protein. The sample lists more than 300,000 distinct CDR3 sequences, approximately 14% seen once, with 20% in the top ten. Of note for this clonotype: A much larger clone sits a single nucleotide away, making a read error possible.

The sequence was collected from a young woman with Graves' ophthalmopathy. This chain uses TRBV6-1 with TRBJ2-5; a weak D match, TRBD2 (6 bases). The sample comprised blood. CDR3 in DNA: TGTGCCACCTCCCAAAGAAGCGGTCGGGAGACCCGGTACTTC. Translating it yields CATSQRSGRETRYF.